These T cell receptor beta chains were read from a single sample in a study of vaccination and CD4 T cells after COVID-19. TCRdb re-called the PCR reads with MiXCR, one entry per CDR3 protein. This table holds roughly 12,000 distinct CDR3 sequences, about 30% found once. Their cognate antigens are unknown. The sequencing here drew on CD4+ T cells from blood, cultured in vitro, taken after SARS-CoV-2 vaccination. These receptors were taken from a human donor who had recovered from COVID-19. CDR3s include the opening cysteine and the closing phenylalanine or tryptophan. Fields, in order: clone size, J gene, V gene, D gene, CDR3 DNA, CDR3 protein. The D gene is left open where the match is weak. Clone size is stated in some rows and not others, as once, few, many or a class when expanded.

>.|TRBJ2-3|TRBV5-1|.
TGCGCCAGCAGCTTGGCCTCGAACACAGATACGCAGTATTTT
CASSLASNTDTQYF
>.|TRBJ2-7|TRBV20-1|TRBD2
TGCAGTGCCATCGGGGGACTAGCGGGCACCTACGAGCAGTACTTC
CSAIGGLAGTYEQYF
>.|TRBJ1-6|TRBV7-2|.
TGTGCCAGCAGCCCCGACAGGATGGGAACGAATTCACCCCTCCACTTT
CASSPDRMGTNSPLHF
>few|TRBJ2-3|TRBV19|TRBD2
TGTGCCAGTAGTATGAACCTAGCGGGAGCAGGTTGGGGTCCCGGAGATACGCAGTATTTT
CASSMNLAGAGWGPGDTQYF
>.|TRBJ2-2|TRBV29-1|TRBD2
TGCAGCGTTGCGGGACTAGCGGGAGGCACCGGGGAGCTGTTTTTT
CSVAGLAGGTGELFF
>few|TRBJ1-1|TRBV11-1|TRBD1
TGTGCCAGCAGCCCCAGACAGGGGAGGAACACTGAAGCTTTCTTT
CASSPRQGRNTEAFF
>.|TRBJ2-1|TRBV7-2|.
TGTGCCAGCAGCTTAAAGACCCGAGAAGAGCAGTTCTTC
CASSLKTREEQFF
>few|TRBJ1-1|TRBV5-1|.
TGCGCCAGCAGCTTGGGTGGGATCGGGACTGAAGCTTTCTTT
CASSLGGIGTEAFF
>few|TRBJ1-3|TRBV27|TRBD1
TGTGCCAGCAGTTTATCGGGGACAGGGCCTGGAAACACCATATATTTT
CASSLSGTGPGNTIYF
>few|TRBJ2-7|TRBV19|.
TGTGCCAGTAGTCGCCAGAGCGGATGGGCAAACGAGCAGTACTTC
CASSRQSGWANEQYF
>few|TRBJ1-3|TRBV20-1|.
TGCAGTGCTAGAGACCGACGGACAGTTGGAAACACCATATATTTT
CSARDRRTVGNTIYF
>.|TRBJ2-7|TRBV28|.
TGTGCCAGCAGCCAAACCGGACGCCCTAACTCCTACGAGCAGTACTTC
CASSQTGRPNSYEQYF
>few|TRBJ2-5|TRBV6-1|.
TGTGCCAGCAGTGAAAGGCCCCGGGTCCAGTACTTC
CASSERPRVQYF
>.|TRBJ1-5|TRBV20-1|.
TGCAGCGCCGACAGGTCCCTTAACAATCAGCCCCAGCATTTT
CSADRSLNNQPQHF
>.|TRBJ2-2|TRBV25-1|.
TGTGCCAGCAGTGGGGGTTCCGGGGAGCTGTTTTTT
CASSGGSGELFF
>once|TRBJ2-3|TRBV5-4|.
TGTGCCAGCAGCTTGTTTTCCGGGGGTGGGAGCACAGATACGCAGTATTTT
CASSLFSGGGSTDTQYF
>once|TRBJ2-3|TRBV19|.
TGTGCCAGTAGTATAGGTGGGGGGCAAGGGTCAGATACGCAGTATTTT
CASSIGGGQGSDTQYF
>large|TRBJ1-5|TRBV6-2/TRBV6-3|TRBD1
TGTGCCAGCAGCCTAGGACAGGTACTAAGCAATCAGCCCCAGCATTTT
CASSLGQVLSNQPQHF
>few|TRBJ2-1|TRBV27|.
TGTGCCAGCAGAAGGCTTCCGTTTGAGCAGTTCTTC
CASRRLPFEQFF
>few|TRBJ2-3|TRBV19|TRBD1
TGTGCCAGTAGTAGAAGACAGGGGATTAGCACAGATACGCAGTATTTT
CASSRRQGISTDTQYF
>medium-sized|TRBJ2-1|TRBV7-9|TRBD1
TGTGCCAGCAGTCCCAGGGGAAGGGGGCGAGACAATGAGCAGTTCTTC
CASSPRGRGRDNEQFF
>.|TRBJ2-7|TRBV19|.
TGTGCCAGTAGTATTTCCCCTAGTAGGAACTACGAGCAGTACTTC
CASSISPSRNYEQYF
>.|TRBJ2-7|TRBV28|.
TGTGCCAGCAGTTTAGGGACGACCCCGCAGTACTTC
CASSLGTTPQYF
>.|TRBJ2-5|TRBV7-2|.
TGTGCCAGCAGCTTTTCTTTCCTAGAGACCCAGTACTTC
CASSFSFLETQYF
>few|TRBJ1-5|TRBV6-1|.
TGTGCCAGCAGCCCCATGGTCGTCAGGGAGGGTCAGCCCCAGCATTTT
CASSPMVVREGQPQHF
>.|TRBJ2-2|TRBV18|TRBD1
TGTGCCAGCTCACCCCGACAGGGGTATACCGGGGAGCTGTTTTTT
CASSPRQGYTGELFF
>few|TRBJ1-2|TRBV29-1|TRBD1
TGCAGCACCGACAGGGGGCTGGATGGCTACACCTTC
CSTDRGLDGYTF
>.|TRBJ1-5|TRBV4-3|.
TGCGCCAGCAGCCAAGGTCGGACACGCAATCAGCCCCAGCATTTT
CASSQGRTRNQPQHF
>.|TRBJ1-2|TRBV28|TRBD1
TGTGCCAGCAGTCTGGGGACAGCCCAATCCTTCTATGGCTACACCTTC
CASSLGTAQSFYGYTF
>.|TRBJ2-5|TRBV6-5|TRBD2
TGTGCCAGCAGTTCTAGCGGGAGGGGAGAGACCCAGTACTTC
CASSSSGRGETQYF
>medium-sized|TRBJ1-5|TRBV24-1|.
TGTGCCACCAGTGGGATACAGGGTCGGACCCAGCATTTT
CATSGIQGRTQHF
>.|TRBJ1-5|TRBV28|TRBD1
TGTGCCAGTTTCGGGACAGGGAAAGGAGTCGGGGATCAGCCCCAGCATTTT
CASFGTGKGVGDQPQHF
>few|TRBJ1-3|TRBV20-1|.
TGCAGTGCTAGTAGACAGGGAAACACCATATATTTT
CSASRQGNTIYF
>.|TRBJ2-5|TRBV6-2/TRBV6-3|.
TGTGCCAGCAGTCATCTAGGGCAAGCCAAAAAAGAGACCCAGTACTTC
CASSHLGQAKKETQYF
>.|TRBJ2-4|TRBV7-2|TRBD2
TGTGCCAGCAGCCCCCGGGGGGGGTTAAACATTCAGTACTTC
CASSPRGGLNIQYF
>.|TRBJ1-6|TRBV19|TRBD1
TGTGCCAGTAGCACACAGGGGGAGCCTTCACCCCTCCACTTT
CASSTQGEPSPLHF
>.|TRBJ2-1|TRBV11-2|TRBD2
TGTGCCAGCAGCTCATGGGGTAGCGGGAGGGCCAGGGCCTACAATGAGCAGTTCTTC
CASSSWGSGRARAYNEQFF
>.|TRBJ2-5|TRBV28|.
TGTGCCAGCAATACGGTACAAGAGACCCAGTACTTC
CASNTVQETQYF
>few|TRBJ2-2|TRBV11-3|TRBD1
TGTGCCAGCAGCTCGACAGGGGCACACACCGGGGAGCTGTTTTTT
CASSSTGAHTGELFF
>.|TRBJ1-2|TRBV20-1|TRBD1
TGCAGTGCTAGAGATCCTCGGACAGGGAGGGGATCAGGCTACACCTTC
CSARDPRTGRGSGYTF
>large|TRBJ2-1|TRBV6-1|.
TGTGCCAGCAGACCCTGGATGACGAACTACAATGAGCAGTTCTTC
CASRPWMTNYNEQFF
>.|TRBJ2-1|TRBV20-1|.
TGCAGTGCTAGTACCGGCGGTACCCACCCTGAGCAGTTCTTC
CSASTGGTHPEQFF
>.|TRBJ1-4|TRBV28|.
TGTGCCAGCAGTTTATCCCTGACAGATACTAATGAAAAACTGTTTTTT
CASSLSLTDTNEKLFF
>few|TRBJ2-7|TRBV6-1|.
TGTGCCAGCAGTGTCCCCAGGATGTACGAGCAGTACTTC
CASSVPRMYEQYF
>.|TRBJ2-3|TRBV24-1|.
TGTGCCACCAGTATTGGGACGGTCAAGAATACGCAGTATTTT
CATSIGTVKNTQYF